The next 5 T cell receptor beta chains were all read from a single sample in a study of breast tumors, draining lymph nodes, adjacent tissues. From the multiplex PCR reads, TCRdb called clonotypes with MiXCR, one entry per CDR3 protein. Of fewer than 200,000 distinct CDR3 sequences listed, 30% to 35% are singletons. The lymph nodes were axillary draining lymph nodes from breast cancer patients. The sample comprised axillary lymph node tissue. These receptors were obtained from a female donor with breast cancer. Some clones in this sample may be carry-over from other donors' samples.

There are many counts of this clonotype. V usage is TRBV3-1 and J usage is TRBJ1-6; TRBD1 agrees at 7 bases. Looked up from germline, CDR1 is LGHDT and CDR2 is YNNKEL (reference sequence). V lost 4 bases and J lost 7; bases outside the gene matches: 13. The CDR3 sequence is 17 residues long. CDR3 region: CASSPLGRGFENSPLHF. For the CDR3, the DNA is TGTGCCAGCAGCCCCCTGGGCAGGGGGTTTGAGAATTCACCCCTCCACTTT.

The chain recombines TRBV3-1 with TRBJ2-1, with D perhaps TRBD2 (5 bases). Per germline, CDR1 LGHDT and CDR2 YNNKEL (reference sequence). This CDR3 is built from 15 residues. The ends were cut back, 1 base at V and 2 bases at J, with 9 bases in the middle. CDR3 DNA: TGTGCCAGCAGCCAAGCCGGGATCCCCTACAATGAGCAGTTCTTC. It translates to CASSQAGIPYNEQFF.

The sample holds a few counts of this clonotype. In nucleotides, the CDR3 is TGTGCCAGCGGCCTCGGGACAGTCTCTGGAAACACCATATATTTT. It codes for CASGLGTVSGNTIYF. V and J are TRBV5-8 and TRBJ1-3, with 7 positions matching TRBD1. Germline V gives CDR1 SGHTS, CDR2 YDEGEE. With V trimmed by 7 bases and J by 0 bases, 7 bases remained unmatched. This CDR3 comprises 15 residues. Combining the CDR3 with reference TRBV5-8 and TRBJ1-3 gives the whole variable domain EAGVTQSPTHLIKTRGQQATLRCSPISGHTSVYWYQQALGLGLQFLLWYDEGEERNRGNFPPRFSGRQFPNYSSELNVNALELEDSALYLCASGLGTVSGNTIYFGEGSWLTVV.

The chain has TRBV2 and TRBJ2-3, with TRBD2 matching 9 bases. The V and J ends lost 3 bases and 2 bases, in that order; junction bases with no gene match: 6. The CDR3 is 16 amino acids. Per germline, CDR1 SNHLY and CDR2 FYNNEI. CDR3 in amino acids: CASSELAGSPTDTQYF. The CDR3 nucleotides are TGTGCCAGCAGTGAGCTAGCGGGATCCCCCACAGATACGCAGTATTTT. The whole variable domain, filled in from reference TRBV2 and TRBJ2-3, reads EPEVTQTPSHQVTQMGQEVILRCVPISNHLYFYWYRQILGQKVEFLVSFYNNEISEKSEIFDDQFSVERPDGSNFTLKIRSTKLEDSAMYFCASSELAGSPTDTQYFGPGTRLTVL.

This clonotype has at least ten counts. The chain carries TRBV6-5 and TRBJ1-4, with 7 bases lining up with TRBD1. Germline V gene data show CDR1 as MNHEY and CDR2 as SVGAGI. There are 15 residues in the CDR3. V shed 6 bases and J 0 bases; nucleotides not matched to a gene: 4. The CDR3 here is CASRRQGPTNEKLFF. DNA for the CDR3: TGTGCCAGCAGACGACAGGGTCCAACTAATGAAAAACTGTTTTTT.